This T cell receptor (beta chain) was observed in a study of early T cells in non-severe SARS-CoV-2 infection. At the level of the study: The sequenced material was bulk RNA from unsorted whole blood, and its chains were unpaired. Study-wide results and caveats: The matching step, a VDJdb search, favored anti-spike CD8 responses and missed private and CD4 specificities.

Unique molecular identifier tags were affixed to discrete cDNA molecules. One entry per CDR3 protein, called by TCRdb with MiXCR from the 5' RACE reads. The top ten hold 7% to 8.5% of the sample, which has fewer than 45,000 distinct CDR3 sequences, 5% to 6% seen once. This clonotype was observed at least ten times. Antigen specificity is unknown. With 1 base removed from V and 6 bases from J, the gap between germline ends came to 13 bases. Per the germline V gene, CDR1 is DFQATT and CDR2 is SNEGSKA (reference sequence). The CDR3 has 13 residues. V and J are TRBV20-1 and TRBJ2-7; D may be TRBD1 (5 bases). Sequenced sample: whole blood. The receptor was derived from an adult who was a healthcare worker with PCR-confirmed SARS-CoV-2 infection or an uninfected control (not recorded which). CDR3 bases: TGCAGTGCTAGAGGATCAGGGTACGGCGAGCAGTACTTC. This sequence encodes CSARGSGYGEQYF.